The rows below give T cell receptor beta chains drawn from one sample of a study of CD8 T cells in Susac syndrome. TCRdb re-analysed the immunoSEQ multiplex PCR reads in MiXCR, keeping a single row per CDR3 protein. The table shows about 160,000 distinct CDR3 sequences, with about 96% occurring only once. The specimen was CD4+ T cells from PBMCs. These receptors were taken from a human donor with Susac syndrome. Each CDR3 is given with its conserved first and last residue. D genes are given only for firm matches.

V gene	D gene	J gene	CDR3 length	CDR3 protein
TRBV3-1	-	TRBJ2-1	12	CASSQVENEQFF
TRBV7-2	-	TRBJ1-6	14	CASRADSGTSPLHF
TRBV5-4	TRBD1	TRBJ2-2	14	CASSGKGQIGELFF
TRBV12-1	-	TRBJ2-1	15	CARNAGEAIYNEQFF
TRBV25-1	-	TRBJ1-6	12	CASSDTNSPLHF
TRBV18	-	TRBJ1-1	14	CASSQSLGGTEAFF
TRBV20-1	TRBD1	TRBJ1-5	15	CSARTRTGESQPQHF
TRBV9	TRBD1	TRBJ2-7	15	CASSVGTGSSYEQYF
TRBV29-1	-	TRBJ1-2	15	CSVEDTQGRLYGYTF
TRBV29-1	-	TRBJ1-2	9	CSVVSGYTF
TRBV12-3/TRBV12-4	-	TRBJ1-5	12	CASSLQDQPQHF
TRBV15	TRBD1	TRBJ2-7	14	CATSKDRASYEQYF
TRBV7-2	-	TRBJ2-5	14	CASSLVSGQETQYF
TRBV6-5	TRBD1	TRBJ2-5	14	CASRGTGDQETQYF
TRBV7-3	-	TRBJ2-2	14	CASSLYTDTGELFF
TRBV30	-	TRBJ1-4	13	CAWSVTRGEKLFF
TRBV9	-	TRBJ1-4	14	CASSVKATNEKLFF
TRBV20-1	-	TRBJ2-1	17	CSARDQAGGTSYNEQFF
TRBV20-1	TRBD1	TRBJ2-5	13	CSAHRQGEETQYF
TRBV29-1	-	TRBJ1-4	13	CSAYLSANEKLFF
TRBV29-1	TRBD1	TRBJ2-7	15	CSVESLVTGGYEQYF
TRBV28	TRBD1	TRBJ2-3	15	CASSSGTGYTNTQYF
TRBV15	-	TRBJ2-4	21	CATSRERSTGIIGGAKNIQYF
TRBV30	-	TRBJ2-1	15	CAWSVSLGAYNEQFF
TRBV15	-	TRBJ2-1	13	CATSRAPENEQFF
TRBV20-1	-	TRBJ1-2	12	CSARRTVGGYTF
TRBV9	-	TRBJ2-1	16	CASSILSGRSYNEQFF
TRBV3-1	-	TRBJ2-3	12	CASSQHKDTQYF
TRBV5-1	TRBD1	TRBJ2-7	14	CASSSDRQGAEQYF
TRBV5-1	TRBD1	TRBJ2-5	15	CASSFPGQGVGTQYF
TRBV24-1	-	TRBJ2-2	13	CATSRFGAGELFF
TRBV6-2/TRBV6-3	TRBD1	TRBJ2-7	13	CASSSGQGDGQYF
TRBV7-3	TRBD2	TRBJ2-3	17	CASSAGAGLAGGDTQYF
TRBV7-2	-	TRBJ2-7	14	CASSSSMIEARQYF
TRBV3-1	-	TRBJ1-1	15	CASSQGSVLNTEAFF
TRBV2	TRBD2	TRBJ2-5	14	CASNLLAAQETQYF
TRBV29-1	TRBD1	TRBJ2-7	14	CSVRRDRDSYEQYF